A single count supports the clone carrying this TCR beta chain. These data are taken from a study of blood T cell repertoires in COVID-19. About the study: The study drew acute and convalescent COVID-19 samples from the United States, Italy and Spain. From T cells, B-cell-depleted T cells, or PBMCs came the material, which was cDNA or gDNA.

In the study's own analysis: Amplification of reference gene primers provided the estimated nucleated cell counts. Libraries were prepared by immunoSEQ multiplex PCR; TCRdb keeps only in-frame clonotypes and omits some of them. V, J and clone size are those of that table, while D and trimming were read from the DNA. Among more than 300,000 clones listed, about 83% were seen once. V shed 5 bases and J 8 bases; nucleotides not matched to a gene: 3. Germline V gene sequence: CDR1 MDHEN, CDR2 SYDVKM. This CDR3 has 13 residues. The source is a woman aged 45 to 65 with acute or convalescent COVID-19. Sequencing used peripheral blood. The genes are TRBV28 and TRBJ1-4; 9 nucleotides align to TRBD1. The CDR3 here is CASSPGTGEKLFF. The CDR3 nucleotides are TGTGCCAGCAGTCCCGGGACAGGGGAAAAACTGTTTTTT.